These T cell receptor beta chains were read from a single sample in a study of OX40 agonist ivuxolimab in advanced cancers. Assay: immunoSEQ multiplex PCR; the TCRdb copy retains only in-frame clones and omits some. The sample includes 60,000 to 75,000 clones, roughly 83% of them seen just once. The sample here was CD4+ or CD8+ T cells sorted from blood, taken in a trial of the OX40 agonist ivuxolimab. The receptors shown here come from an adult with an advanced solid tumor such as melanoma, head and neck, liver or kidney cancer. CDR3s include the opening cysteine and the closing phenylalanine or tryptophan. The size of a clone is reported for some rows only, either as once, few or many, or as a class for expanded clones.

j_gene | v_gene | abundance | CDR3aa
TRBJ2-7 | TRBV5-4 | few | CASSLEGLSGEQYF
TRBJ2-2 | TRBV12-5 | - | CASGARAPGQYTGELFF
TRBJ2-1 | TRBV29-1 | - | CSVSGASSYNEQFF
TRBJ2-5 | TRBV30 | - | CAWALLAGYQETQYF
TRBJ1-3 | TRBV7-4 | once | CASSHPGGSRNTIYF
TRBJ2-3 | TRBV7-6 | - | CASSFTGVGDTQYF
TRBJ2-7 | TRBV6-1 | few | CASSGLAGPYEQYF
TRBJ1-4 | TRBV5-1 | - | CASSLSGGSVNEKLFF
TRBJ2-5 | TRBV19 | - | CASSISRDQETQYF
TRBJ1-5 | TRBV5-1 | - | CASSSGENQPQHF
TRBJ1-3 | TRBV7-2 | - | CASSLAGSGRGLSSGNTIYF
TRBJ2-7 | TRBV6-6 | - | CASSRPGQGSYEQYF
TRBJ1-1 | TRBV6-4 | - | CASSVCMDSSPMNTEAFF
TRBJ2-5 | TRBV30 | - | CAWSPWDRQETQYF
TRBJ2-7 | TRBV7-9 | - | CASSLLAGKGYEQYF
TRBJ2-7 | TRBV11-2 | - | CASSLADQGAYEQYF
TRBJ2-7 | TRBV2 | few | CASSEGPVTEQYF
TRBJ2-2 | TRBV5-5 | - | CASSLTVPASGELFF
TRBJ1-5 | TRBV28 | - | CASRAPGQVGTPQHF
TRBJ2-6 | TRBV5-1 | - | CASSLAPAGSSNSGANVLTF
TRBJ2-5 | TRBV18 | - | CASSPLDNRETQYF
TRBJ1-6 | TRBV28 | - | CASRRDVYNSPLHF
TRBJ1-1 | TRBV28 | once | CASSVLTGAGRTEAFF
TRBJ1-2 | TRBV5-4 | - | CASTPGQGYGYTF
TRBJ2-7 | TRBV11-2 | few | CASSSGGYEQYF
TRBJ2-2 | TRBV5-6 | once | CASSIGRPGELFF
TRBJ2-7 | TRBV28 | - | CASSLQGKAYEQYF
TRBJ1-5 | TRBV12-5 | - | CASGLNTGGNQPQHF
TRBJ2-3 | TRBV7-2 | few | CASSGLRTDTQYF
TRBJ1-5 | TRBV2 | - | CASSGGQPNQPQHF
TRBJ1-1 | TRBV28 | - | CASPPSGEGTEAFF
TRBJ2-2 | TRBV5-4 | once | CASSIGLAGAKIGELFF
TRBJ2-5 | TRBV7-7 | - | CASSPRIGRVQETQYF
TRBJ1-2 | TRBV5-6 | - | CASRRDRGDGYTF
TRBJ2-2 | TRBV18 | - | CASSLASTGELFF
TRBJ2-2 | TRBV30 | - | CAWTTRQGVYTGELFF
TRBJ1-2 | TRBV19 | - | CASSIAQGGNYGYTF
TRBJ2-7 | TRBV9 | - | CASSVAPGTSGTSYEQYF
TRBJ2-3 | TRBV9 | once | CASSVGTGKLSDTQYF
TRBJ2-4 | TRBV30 | - | CAWSPIAGGNIQYF
TRBJ2-4 | TRBV7-9 | - | CASSLVSGIQYF